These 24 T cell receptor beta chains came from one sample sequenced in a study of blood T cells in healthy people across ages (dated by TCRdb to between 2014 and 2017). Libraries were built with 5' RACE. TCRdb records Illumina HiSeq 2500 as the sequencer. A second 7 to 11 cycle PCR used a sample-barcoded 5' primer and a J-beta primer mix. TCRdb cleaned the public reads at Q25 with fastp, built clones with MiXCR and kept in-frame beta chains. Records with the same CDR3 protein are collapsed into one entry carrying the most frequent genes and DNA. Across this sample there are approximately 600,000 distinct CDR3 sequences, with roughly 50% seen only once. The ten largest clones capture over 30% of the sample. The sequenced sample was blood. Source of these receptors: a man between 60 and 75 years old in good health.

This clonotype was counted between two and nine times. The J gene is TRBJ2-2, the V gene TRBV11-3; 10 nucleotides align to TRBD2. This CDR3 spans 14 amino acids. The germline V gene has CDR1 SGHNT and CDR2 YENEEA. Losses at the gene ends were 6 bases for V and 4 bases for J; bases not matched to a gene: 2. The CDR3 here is CASSSSGGTGELFF. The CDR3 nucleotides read TGTGCCAGCAGTTCTAGCGGGGGCACCGGGGAGCTGTTTTTT.

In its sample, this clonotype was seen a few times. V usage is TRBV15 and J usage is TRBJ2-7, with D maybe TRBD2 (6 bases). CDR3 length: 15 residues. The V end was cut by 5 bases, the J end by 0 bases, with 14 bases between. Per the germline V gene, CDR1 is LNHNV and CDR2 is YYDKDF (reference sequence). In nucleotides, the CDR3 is TGTGCCACCAGCGAGGGACTTTTAAGCTCCTACGAGCAGTACTTC. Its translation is CATSEGLLSSYEQYF.

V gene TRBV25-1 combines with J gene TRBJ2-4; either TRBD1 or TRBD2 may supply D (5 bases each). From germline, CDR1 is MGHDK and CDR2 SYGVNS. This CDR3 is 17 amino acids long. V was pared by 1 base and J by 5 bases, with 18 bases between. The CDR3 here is CASSESGRGRTENIQYF. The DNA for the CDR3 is TGTGCCAGCAGTGAATCGGGCCGGGGACGGACCGAAAACATTCAGTACTTC.

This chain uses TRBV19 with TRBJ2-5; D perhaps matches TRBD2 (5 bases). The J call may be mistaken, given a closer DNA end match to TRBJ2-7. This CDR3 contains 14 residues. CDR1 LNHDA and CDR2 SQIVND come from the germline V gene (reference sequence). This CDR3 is CASSKEVLPYEQYF. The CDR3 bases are TGTGCCAGTAGTAAGGAGGTTCTCCCCTACGAGCAGTACTTC.

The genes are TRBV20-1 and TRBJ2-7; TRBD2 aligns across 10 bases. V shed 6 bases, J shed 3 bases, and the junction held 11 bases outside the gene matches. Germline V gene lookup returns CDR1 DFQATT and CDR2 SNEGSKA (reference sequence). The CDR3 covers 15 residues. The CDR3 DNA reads TGCAGTGCCCAAACTAGTAGCGGGGGGTTCTACGAGCAGTACTTC. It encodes CSAQTSSGGFYEQYF.

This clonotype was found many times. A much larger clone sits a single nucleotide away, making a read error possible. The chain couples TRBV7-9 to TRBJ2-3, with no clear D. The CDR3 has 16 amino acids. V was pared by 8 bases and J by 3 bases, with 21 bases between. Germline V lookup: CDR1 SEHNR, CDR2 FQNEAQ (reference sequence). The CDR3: CASGYFVGPETDTQYF. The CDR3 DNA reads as TGTGCCAGCGGCTATTTTGTAGGGCCGGAGACAGATACGCAGTATTTT.

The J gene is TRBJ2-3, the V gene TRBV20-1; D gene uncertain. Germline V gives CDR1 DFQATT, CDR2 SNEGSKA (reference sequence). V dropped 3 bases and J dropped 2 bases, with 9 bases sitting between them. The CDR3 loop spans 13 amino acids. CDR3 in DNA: TGCAGTGCTAGTATATTGTTCACAGATACGCAGTATTTT. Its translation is CSASILFTDTQYF.

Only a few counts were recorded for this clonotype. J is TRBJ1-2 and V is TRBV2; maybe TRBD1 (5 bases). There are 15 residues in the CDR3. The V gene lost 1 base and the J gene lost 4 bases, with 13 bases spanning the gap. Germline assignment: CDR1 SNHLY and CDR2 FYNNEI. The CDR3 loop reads CASSEGGGRGYGYTF. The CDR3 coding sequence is TGTGCCAGCAGTGAAGGGGGGGGGAGAGGCTATGGCTACACCTTC.

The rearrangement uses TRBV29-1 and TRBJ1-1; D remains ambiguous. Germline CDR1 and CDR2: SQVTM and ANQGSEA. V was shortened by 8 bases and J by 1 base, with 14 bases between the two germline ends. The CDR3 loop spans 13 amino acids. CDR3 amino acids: CSTRGQSNTEAFF. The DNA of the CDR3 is TGCAGCACTCGCGGGCAGTCGAACACTGAAGCTTTCTTT.

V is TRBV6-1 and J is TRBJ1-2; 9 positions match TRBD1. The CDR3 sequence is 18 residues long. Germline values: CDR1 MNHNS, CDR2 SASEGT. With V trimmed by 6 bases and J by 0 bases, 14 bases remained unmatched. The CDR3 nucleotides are TGTGCCAGCAGAGCCAGCAGCCCTTGGGACAGGGCTAACTATGGCTACACCTTC. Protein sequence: CASRASSPWDRANYGYTF.

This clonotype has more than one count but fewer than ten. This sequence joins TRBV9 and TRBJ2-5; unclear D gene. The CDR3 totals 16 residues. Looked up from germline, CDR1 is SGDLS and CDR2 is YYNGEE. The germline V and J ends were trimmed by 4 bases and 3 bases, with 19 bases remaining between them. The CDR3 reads CASSSSLGKGEETQYF. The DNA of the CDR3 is TGTGCCAGCAGCTCAAGCCTGGGGAAAGGTGAAGAGACCCAGTACTTC.

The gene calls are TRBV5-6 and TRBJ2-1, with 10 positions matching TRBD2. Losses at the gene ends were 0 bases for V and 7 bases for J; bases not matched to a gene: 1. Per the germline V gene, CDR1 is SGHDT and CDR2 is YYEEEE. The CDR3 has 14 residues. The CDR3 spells CASSLGAGGNEQFF. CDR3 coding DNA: TGTGCCAGCAGCTTGGGAGCGGGGGGGAATGAGCAGTTCTTC.

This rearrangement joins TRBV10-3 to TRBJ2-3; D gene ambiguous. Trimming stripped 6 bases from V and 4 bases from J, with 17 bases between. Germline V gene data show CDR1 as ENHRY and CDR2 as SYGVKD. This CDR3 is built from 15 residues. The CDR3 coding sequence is TGTGCCATCAGCGCCACCACCACTCACGCAGATACGCAGTATTTT. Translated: CAISATTTHADTQYF.

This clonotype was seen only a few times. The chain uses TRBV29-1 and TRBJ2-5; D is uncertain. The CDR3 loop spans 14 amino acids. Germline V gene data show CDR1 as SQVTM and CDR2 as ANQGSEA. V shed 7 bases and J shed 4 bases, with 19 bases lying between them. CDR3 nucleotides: TGCAGCGGTATGAAGGGTCAGGCACGAGAGACCCAGTACTTC. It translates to CSGMKGQARETQYF. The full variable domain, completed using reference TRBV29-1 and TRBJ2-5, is SAVISQKPSRDICQRGTSLTIQCQVDSQVTMMFWYRQQPGQSLTLIATANQGSEATYESGFVIDKFPISRPNLTFSTLTVSNMSPEDSSIYLCSGMKGQARETQYFGPGTRLLVL.

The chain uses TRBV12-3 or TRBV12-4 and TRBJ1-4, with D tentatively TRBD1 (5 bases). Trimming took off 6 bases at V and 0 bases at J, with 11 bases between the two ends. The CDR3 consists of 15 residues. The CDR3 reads CASRAGPSTNEKLFF. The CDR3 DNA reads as TGTGCCAGCAGAGCAGGGCCCTCAACTAATGAAAAACTGTTTTTT.

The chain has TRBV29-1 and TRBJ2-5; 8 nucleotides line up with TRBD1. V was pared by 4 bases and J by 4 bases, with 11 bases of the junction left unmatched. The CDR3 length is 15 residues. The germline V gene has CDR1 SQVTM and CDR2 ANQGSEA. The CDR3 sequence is CSVGTGQGNRETQYF. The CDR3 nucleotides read TGCAGCGTTGGAACAGGACAGGGAAATAGAGAGACCCAGTACTTC.

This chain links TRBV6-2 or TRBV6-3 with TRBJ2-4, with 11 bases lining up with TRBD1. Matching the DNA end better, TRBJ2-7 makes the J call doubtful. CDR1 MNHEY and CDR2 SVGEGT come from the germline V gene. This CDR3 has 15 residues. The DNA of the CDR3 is TGTGCCAGCAGTTACTCGTGGACAGGGGGCCGCGAGCAGTACTTC. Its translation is CASSYSWTGGREQYF.

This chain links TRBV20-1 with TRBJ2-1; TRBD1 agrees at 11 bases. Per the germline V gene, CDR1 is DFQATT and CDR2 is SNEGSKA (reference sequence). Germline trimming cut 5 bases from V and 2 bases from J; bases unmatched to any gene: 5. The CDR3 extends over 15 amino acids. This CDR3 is CSARQGQGAYNEQFF. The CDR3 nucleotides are TGCAGTGCTCGACAGGGACAGGGGGCCTACAATGAGCAGTTCTTC.

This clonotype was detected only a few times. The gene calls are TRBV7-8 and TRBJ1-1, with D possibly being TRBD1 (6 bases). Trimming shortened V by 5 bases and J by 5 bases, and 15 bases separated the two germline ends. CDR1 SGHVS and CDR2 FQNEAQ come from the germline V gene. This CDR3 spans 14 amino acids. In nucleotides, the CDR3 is TGTGCCAGCAGCCCCCGATGGGGGCAGACTGAAGCTTTCTTT. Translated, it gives CASSPRWGQTEAFF.

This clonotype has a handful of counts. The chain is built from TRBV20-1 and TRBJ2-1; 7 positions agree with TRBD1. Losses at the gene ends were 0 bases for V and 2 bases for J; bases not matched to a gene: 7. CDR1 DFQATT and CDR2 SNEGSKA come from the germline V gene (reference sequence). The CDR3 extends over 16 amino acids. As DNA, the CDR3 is TGCAGTGCTAGAGATCCCGACAGGGACACCTACAATGAGCAGTTCTTC. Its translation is CSARDPDRDTYNEQFF.

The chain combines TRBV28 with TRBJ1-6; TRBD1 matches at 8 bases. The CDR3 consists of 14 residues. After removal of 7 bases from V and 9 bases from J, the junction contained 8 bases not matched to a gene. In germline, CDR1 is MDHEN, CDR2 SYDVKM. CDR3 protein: CASTPGTGVSPLHF. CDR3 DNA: TGTGCCAGCACCCCAGGGACAGGAGTTTCACCCCTCCACTTT.

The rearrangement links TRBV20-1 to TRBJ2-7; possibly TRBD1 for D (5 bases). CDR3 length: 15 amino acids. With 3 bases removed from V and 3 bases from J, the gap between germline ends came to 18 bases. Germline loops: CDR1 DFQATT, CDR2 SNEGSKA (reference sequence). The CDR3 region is CSASAVDRLGYEQYF. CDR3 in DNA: TGCAGTGCTAGTGCCGTCGACAGACTGGGCTACGAGCAGTACTTC.

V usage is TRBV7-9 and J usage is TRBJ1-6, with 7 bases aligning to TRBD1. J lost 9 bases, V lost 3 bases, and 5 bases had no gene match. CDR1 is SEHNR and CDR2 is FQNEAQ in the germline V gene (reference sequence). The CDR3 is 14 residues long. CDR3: CASSFRQGGSPLHF. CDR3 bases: TGTGCCAGCAGCTTTCGACAGGGCGGTTCACCCCTCCACTTT.

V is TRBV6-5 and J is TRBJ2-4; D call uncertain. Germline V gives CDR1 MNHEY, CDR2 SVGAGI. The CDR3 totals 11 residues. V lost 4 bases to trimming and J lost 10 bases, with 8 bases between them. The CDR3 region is CASSSGGIQYF. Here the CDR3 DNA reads TGTGCCAGCAGTTCAGGTGGTATTCAGTACTTC.